A single sample is the source of the 27 T cell receptor beta chains below, sequenced in a study of T-cell reconstitution after alpha-beta-depleted transplantation in children. Unique molecular identifiers were incorporated when the TCRbeta library was constructed. TCRdb reprocessed the PCR reads via MiXCR and lists one record per CDR3 protein. The sample shows about 980,000 distinct CDR3 sequences, roughly 31% of them seen only once. The source material was PBMCs, mostly from graft donor cells, sampled 360 days after TCRalphabeta/CD19-depleted stem cell transplant. The receptors here all came from a boy under two years old who had a stem cell transplant for SCID, so the T cells may come from the graft donor.

The genes are TRBV4-1 and TRBJ2-2; 11 nucleotides agree with TRBD1. This CDR3 comprises 16 residues. V lost 4 bases to trimming and J lost 7 bases; unmatched junction nucleotides: 8. Per germline, CDR1 MGHRA and CDR2 YSYEKL. Written as DNA, the CDR3 is TGCGCCAGCAGCCCAGGGACAGGGGGTGAGGACGGGGAGCTGTTTTTT. It is translated as CASSPGTGGEDGELFF.

At least ten counts were recorded for this clonotype. This chain uses TRBV24-1 with TRBJ2-1; 10 bases map to TRBD1. The V segment lost 0 bases and the J segment 9 bases; nucleotides outside the gene matches: 13. Germline V gene lookup returns CDR1 KGHDR and CDR2 SFDVKD. CDR3 length equals 18 residues. CDR3 DNA: TGTGCCACCAGTGATTTGGCCCCCGGGACAGGGGTTGGAGGTGAGCAGTTCTTC. Translated: CATSDLAPGTGVGGEQFF.

The rearrangement uses TRBV20-1 and TRBJ2-3; TRBD1 agrees at 8 bases. The V and J ends lost 3 bases and 4 bases, in that order; junction bases with no gene match: 12. The CDR3 extends over 16 amino acids. Germline V lookup: CDR1 DFQATT, CDR2 SNEGSKA (reference sequence). The CDR3 sequence is CSASGTGISFADTQYF. CDR3 coding DNA: TGCAGTGCTAGTGGGACAGGAATATCCTTTGCAGATACGCAGTATTTT.

The V gene is TRBV10-3, the J gene TRBJ2-7, with a tentative D call TRBD2 (5 bases). Germline CDR1 ENHRY, CDR2 SYGVKD. The CDR3 runs to 13 residues. The V gene lost 8 bases and the J gene lost 6 bases, with 17 bases spanning the gap. The CDR3 loop reads CAIQGSGPREQYF. The CDR3 DNA reads TGTGCCATCCAAGGGAGCGGCCCCCGCGAGCAGTACTTC.

This clonotype was counted between two and nine times. The CDR3 DNA sequence: TGTGCCAGCAGAACTACCGGGACAGGGGCCTACGAGCAGTACTTC. It encodes CASRTTGTGAYEQYF. The chain uses TRBV28 and TRBJ2-7; 10 positions agree with TRBD1. V trimming: 6 bases; J trimming: 2 bases; junction bases outside the gene matches: 7. The CDR3 runs to 15 residues. Germline lookup yields CDR1 MDHEN and CDR2 SYDVKM.

The J gene is TRBJ1-5, the V gene TRBV24-1; 7 bases are shared with TRBD1. Trimming took 1 base from V and 6 from J; bases not matched to a gene: 14. The CDR3 length is 18 residues. Germline CDR1 and CDR2: KGHDR and SFDVKD. In DNA form, the CDR3 reads TGTGCCACCAGTGATTTTACTTCGACAGGGAGCGTCAGTCAGCCCCAGCATTTT. Translated, it gives CATSDFTSTGSVSQPQHF.

This clonotype was seen a handful of times. CDR3 in amino acids: CSASVRGNWDYEQYF. The CDR3 nucleotides are TGCAGTGCTAGTGTTCGCGGTAATTGGGACTACGAGCAGTACTTC. This sequence joins TRBV20-1 and TRBJ2-7; D remains unclear. V was cut by 3 bases and J by 3 bases, with 18 bases left in between. Germline CDR1 reads DFQATT; CDR2 reads SNEGSKA (reference sequence). CDR3 length: 15 amino acids.

The chain joins TRBV5-1 to TRBJ2-3, with D possibly TRBD1 on 6 matching bases. Germline assignment: CDR1 SGHRS and CDR2 YFSETQ. The V gene lost 4 bases and the J gene lost 1 base, with 16 bases spanning the gap. The CDR3 has 16 residues. The CDR3: CASSPQTGIGTDTQYF. The DNA for the CDR3 is TGCGCCAGCAGCCCCCAAACAGGGATAGGCACAGATACGCAGTATTTT.

There are a few counts of this clonotype. The CDR3 loop is CASSQQGHNEQFF. The CDR3 DNA follows: TGTGCCAGCAGCCAACAGGGTCACAATGAGCAGTTCTTC. The gene calls are TRBV12-3 or TRBV12-4 and TRBJ2-1, with a weak D call TRBD1 (6 bases). CDR3 length: 13 amino acids. The ends were cut back, 6 bases at V and 5 bases at J, with 11 bases in the middle.

Many counts were recorded for this clonotype. CDR3 amino acids: CASSPDTATGELFF. CDR3 DNA: TGCGCCAGCAGCCCGGACACGGCCACCGGGGAGCTGTTTTTT. The chain is built from TRBV5-1 and TRBJ2-2, with D perhaps matching TRBD1 (5 bases). Between the trimmed V and J ends, which lost 4 bases and 4 bases, there was a span of 11 bases. Germline values: CDR1 SGHRS, CDR2 YFSETQ. The CDR3 extends over 14 amino acids.

The chain uses TRBV3-1 and TRBJ2-3; D is ambiguous. Trimming cost V 2 bases and J 0 bases, with 9 bases left between them. This CDR3 has 15 residues. Germline V gene lookup returns CDR1 LGHDT and CDR2 YNNKEL (reference sequence). The CDR3 DNA sequence: TGTGCCAGCAGCCAATTCGGTCAGAGCACAGATACGCAGTATTTT. It yields the protein CASSQFGQSTDTQYF.

A few counts support this clonotype. This chain joins TRBV4-1 and TRBJ2-7, with 10 bases identical to TRBD1. The CDR3 contains 14 residues. Losses at the gene ends were 6 bases for V and 1 base for J; bases not matched to a gene: 3. Germline V gene sequence: CDR1 MGHRA, CDR2 YSYEKL. CDR3 sequence (DNA): TGCGCCAGCAGGCGACAGGGGGCGTCCTACGAGCAGTACTTC. It yields the protein CASRRQGASYEQYF.

This sequence joins TRBV6-2 or TRBV6-3 and TRBJ2-3, with 12 bases fitting TRBD2. Per germline, CDR1 MNHEY and CDR2 SVGEGT. The CDR3 runs to 18 residues. The V and J ends lost 5 bases and 1 base, in that order; junction bases with no gene match: 10. The CDR3 is CASSPSLLAGGGTDTQYF. Here the CDR3 DNA reads TGTGCCAGCAGTCCAAGCCTTCTAGCGGGGGGGGGCACAGATACGCAGTATTTT.

The table lists this clonotype with a few counts. The rearrangement joins TRBV4-3 to TRBJ1-4, with 9 bases that match TRBD1. V shed 5 bases and J 6 bases; nucleotides not matched to a gene: 4. Germline assignment: CDR1 LGHNA and CDR2 YSLEER. The CDR3 consists of 14 residues. The CDR3 region is CASSSGQGHEKLFF. The CDR3 nucleotides read TGCGCCAGCAGCTCGGGACAGGGCCATGAAAAACTGTTTTTT.

This clonotype has just a few counts. The chain links TRBV12-3 or TRBV12-4 to TRBJ1-2; D perhaps matches TRBD1 (5 bases). V was clipped by 7 bases and J by 4 bases, with 13 bases between them. The CDR3 runs 13 residues. This CDR3 is CASTPGAIYGYTF. CDR3 in DNA: TGTGCCAGCACCCCTGGGGCTATCTATGGCTACACCTTC.

The chain joins TRBV5-1 to TRBJ2-1, with D tentatively TRBD2 (6 bases). The germline V and J ends were trimmed by 0 bases and 7 bases, with 14 bases remaining between them. The germline V gene has CDR1 SGHRS and CDR2 YFSETQ. The CDR3 runs to 15 residues. This chain's CDR3 is CASSLAHHGSNEQFF. As DNA, the CDR3 is TGCGCCAGCAGCTTGGCCCACCACGGGAGTAATGAGCAGTTCTTC.

This sequence joins TRBV6-1 and TRBJ1-2, with unresolved D. Germline V lookup: CDR1 MNHNS, CDR2 SASEGT. The CDR3 extends over 13 amino acids. The ends were cut back, 5 bases at V and 2 bases at J, with 9 bases in the middle. The CDR3 nucleotides are TGTGCCAGCAGTACCGGGGTAAACTATGGCTACACCTTC. Translated: CASSTGVNYGYTF.

V usage is TRBV15 and J usage is TRBJ2-2; possibly TRBD1 for D (5 bases). Germline assignment: CDR1 LNHNV and CDR2 YYDKDF (reference sequence). V lost 0 bases to trimming and J lost 5 bases, with 10 bases between them. This CDR3 comprises 15 residues. CDR3: CATSREGPFTGELFF. The CDR3 DNA reads TGTGCCACCAGCAGAGAGGGGCCTTTTACCGGGGAGCTGTTTTTT.

V and J are TRBV18 and TRBJ2-2; 9 bases line up with TRBD1. The CDR3 has 18 residues. Germline V gene data show CDR1 as KGHSH and CDR2 as LQKENI. V was clipped by 1 base and J by 1 base; unmatched bases: 7. CDR3 in amino acids: CASSPLGTGIRNTGELFF. The CDR3 nucleotides read TGTGCCAGCTCACCACTGGGGACAGGGATACGGAACACCGGGGAGCTGTTTTTT.

This clonotype was counted once. The rearrangement links TRBV5-1 to TRBJ1-2; D unclear. CDR1 SGHRS and CDR2 YFSETQ come from the germline V gene. Trimming removed 0 bases from V and 2 bases from J, with 8 bases in between. This CDR3 region has 14 residues. CDR3 region: CASSLVGQNYGYTF. CDR3 nucleotide sequence: TGCGCCAGCAGCTTGGTAGGGCAGAACTATGGCTACACCTTC.

This clonotype appeared a few times. V is TRBV6-5 and J is TRBJ1-1; D remains unclear. This CDR3 region has 16 residues. Germline CDR1 is MNHEY and CDR2 is SVGAGI. Trimming left V 0 bases short and J 0 bases short, with 11 bases between. The CDR3 DNA follows: TGTGCCAGCAGTTACTCGATTGTCCTTATGAACACTGAAGCTTTCTTT. Translating it yields CASSYSIVLMNTEAFF.

This chain joins TRBV20-1 and TRBJ2-1, with TRBD2 as a possible D gene (5 bases). The CDR3 spans 17 residues. V was pared by 0 bases and J by 7 bases, with 22 bases between. Germline assignment: CDR1 DFQATT and CDR2 SNEGSKA (reference sequence). CDR3 sequence (DNA): TGCAGTGCTAGAGATATGCTGAGGACGGGAAACCGTAATGAGCAGTTCTTC. It yields the protein CSARDMLRTGNRNEQFF.

This clonotype was seen a few times. V gene TRBV25-1 combines with J gene TRBJ1-6; TRBD1 might be the D (5 bases). With 3 bases removed from V and 7 bases from J, the gap between germline ends came to 16 bases. This CDR3 region has 16 residues. Germline assignment: CDR1 MGHDK and CDR2 SYGVNS. The CDR3 here is CASSEGGLAWNSPLHF. The CDR3 nucleotides read TGTGCCAGCAGTGAGGGGGGATTAGCATGGAATTCACCCCTCCACTTT. Complete variable domain (other parts from reference TRBV25-1 and TRBJ1-6): EADIYQTPRYLVIGTGKKITLECSQTMGHDKMYWYQQDPGMELHLIHYSYGVNSTEKGDLSSESTVSRIRTEHFPLTLESARPSHTSQYLCASSEGGLAWNSPLHFGNGTRLTVT.

Only a few counts were recorded for this clonotype. The chain employs TRBV4-3 and TRBJ2-1; D unclear. V was cut by 0 bases and J by 8 bases, with 23 bases left in between. Germline CDR1 is LGHNA and CDR2 is YSLEER. This CDR3 region has 18 residues. The CDR3 is CASSQDPPRYLEHDEQFF. DNA for the CDR3: TGCGCCAGCAGCCAAGATCCCCCCCGATATCTTGAACACGATGAGCAGTTCTTC.

The sample holds a few counts of this clonotype. This chain joins TRBV29-1 and TRBJ2-1, with D tentatively TRBD1 (6 bases). Germline-derived CDR1 and CDR2 are SQVTM and ANQGSEA. Deletions cut 6 bases from V and 5 bases from J, with 17 bases between. The CDR3 runs to 14 residues. DNA of the CDR3: TGCAGCGTAGACGACAGGCTAGGGGACAATGAGCAGTTCTTC. Its protein is CSVDDRLGDNEQFF.

This chain uses TRBV7-8 with TRBJ2-7, with D perhaps matching TRBD2 (6 bases). V shed 5 bases and J shed 3 bases, with 17 bases lying between them. This CDR3 has 15 residues. CDR1 is SGHVS and CDR2 is FQNEAQ in the germline V gene. CDR3 nucleotides: TGTGCCAGCAGCCTCGTACCGGGACTGATCTACGAGCAGTACTTC. It encodes CASSLVPGLIYEQYF.

This chain connects TRBV3-1 to TRBJ2-3, with unresolved D. Per germline, CDR1 LGHDT and CDR2 YNNKEL (reference sequence). The CDR3 contains 16 residues. The V end was cut by 3 bases, the J end by 6 bases, with 19 bases between. DNA for the CDR3: TGTGCCAGCAGCCACCCGACGCCCACATCCTTGGATACGCAGTATTTT. Translated: CASSHPTPTSLDTQYF.